The 30 T cell receptor beta chains presented below share a single source sample, sequenced in a study of post-analysis software for immune sequencing data (dated by TCRdb to the mid-2010s). What the research found in general, with its limitations: Patients showed significantly higher frequencies than controls for roughly five TRBV segments, among them TRBV5-6, TRBV5-1 and TRBV20-1.

For these receptors, no antigen is known. Library preparation used PCR. Sequencing took place on an Illumina HiSeq 2500. To reduce PCR and sequencing biases, unique molecular identifiers were incorporated into the TCR beta cDNA libraries. TCRdb cleaned the public reads at Q25 with fastp, built clones with MiXCR and kept in-frame beta chains. Each entry merges the rows of one CDR3 protein and shows their most common DNA and genes. This sample gives fewer than 550,000 distinct CDR3 sequences in total; approximately 31% of them show up just once. The ten largest account for about 5.6% of the sample. Sequenced sample: blood. Every receptor here comes from a girl aged 2-17 years with multiple sclerosis.

J is TRBJ1-1 and V is TRBV18, with a possible D match to TRBD1 (5 bases). V was trimmed by 3 bases and J by 10 bases, leaving 21 bases between them. There are 15 residues in the CDR3. CDR1 KGHSH and CDR2 LQKENI come from the germline V gene. CDR3 DNA sequence: TGTGCCAGCTCACCTCAAGGCGTCACTGGGAGGGGAGCTTTCTTT. This codes for CASSPQGVTGRGAFF.

This clonotype is a singleton in its sample. The rearrangement joins TRBV27 to TRBJ2-6, with 12 nucleotides matching TRBD1. The CDR3 is made up of 20 amino acids. Germline lookup yields CDR1 MNHEY and CDR2 SMNVEV (reference sequence). J lost 3 bases, V lost 2 bases, and 11 bases had no gene match. DNA of the CDR3: TGTGCCAGCAGTTTAGTATCACCGGGACAGGGGGCTGGTGGGGCCAACGTCCTGACTTTC. It specifies CASSLVSPGQGAGGANVLTF.

The chain is built from TRBV3-1 and TRBJ2-7; D possibly uses TRBD1 or TRBD2 (5 bases each). The better agreement between TRBJ2-5 and the DNA end casts doubt on the J call. The CDR3 sequence is 16 residues long. Germline CDR1 LGHDT, CDR2 YNNKEL (reference sequence). CDR3 in amino acids: CASSVSSRGWRETQYF. CDR3 DNA sequence: TGTGCCAGCAGCGTCTCCTCGAGGGGTTGGAGAGAGACCCAGTACTTC.

The V call is TRBV5-1, the J call TRBJ2-5; the D gene is possibly TRBD2 (5 bases). This CDR3 spans 14 amino acids. The germline CDR1 and CDR2 sequences are SGHRS and YFSETQ. Trimming took 4 bases from V and 7 from J, leaving 17 bases between them. The CDR3 DNA reads as TGCGCCAGCAGCCCGGACCCCGCTGGAGGGACCCAGTACTTC. Encoded protein: CASSPDPAGGTQYF. The variable domain in full, with the rest retrieved from reference TRBV5-1 and TRBJ2-5, is KAGVTQTPRYLIKTRGQQVTLSCSPISGHRSVSWYQQTPGQGLQFLFEYFSETQRNKGNFPGRFSGRQFSNSRSEMNVSTLELGDSALYLCASSPDPAGGTQYFGPGTRLLVL.

V gene TRBV20-1 combines with J gene TRBJ1-1; TRBD1 matches 9 bases. The CDR3 contains 15 residues. Germline V gene data show CDR1 as DFQATT and CDR2 as SNEGSKA (reference sequence). V trimming: 0 bases; J trimming: 10 bases; junction bases outside the gene matches: 12. CDR3 sequence reads: CSARDGLQGALVAFF. CDR3 sequence (DNA): TGCAGTGCTAGAGATGGGCTACAGGGGGCTCTCGTAGCTTTCTTT.

This chain uses TRBV9 with TRBJ2-3; TRBD2 is a possible D gene (7 bases). V lost 4 bases and J 0 bases, leaving 15 bases between the germline ends. Germline-derived CDR1 and CDR2 are SGDLS and YYNGEE. The CDR3 covers 16 residues. The CDR3 loop reads CASSRKGGASTDTQYF. The CDR3 coding sequence is TGTGCCAGCAGCCGAAAAGGGGGGGCTAGCACAGATACGCAGTATTTT.

This chain connects TRBV7-9 to TRBJ2-7; D possibly corresponds to TRBD1 (5 bases). V lost 3 bases, J lost 2 bases, and 20 bases lay in between. CDR3 size: 17 residues. CDR1 is SEHNR, CDR2 FQNEAQ, per germline (reference sequence). CDR3 nucleotides: TGTGCCAGCAGCTTTTTAGAGGCGCCTCAGGGCACCTACGAGCAGTACTTC. This codes for CASSFLEAPQGTYEQYF.

V gene TRBV5-1 combines with J gene TRBJ2-5, with TRBD1 matching over 7 bases. Germline CDR1 reads SGHRS; CDR2 reads YFSETQ. The CDR3 runs 15 residues. V shed 3 bases, J shed 1 base, and the junction held 6 bases outside the gene matches. This CDR3 is CASSWMGTVQETQYF. The CDR3, as DNA: TGCGCCAGCAGCTGGATGGGGACAGTCCAAGAGACCCAGTACTTC.

The rearrangement links TRBV7-9 to TRBJ2-7, with D uncertain. V was pared by 4 bases and J by 8 bases, with 15 bases between. This CDR3 contains 13 residues. Germline V gene sequence: CDR1 SEHNR, CDR2 FQNEAQ (reference sequence). The CDR3 protein is CASSSIGLRKQYF. The CDR3 DNA reads as TGTGCCAGCAGCTCCATAGGGTTGCGAAAGCAGTACTTC.

The chain joins TRBV2 to TRBJ2-1, with D possibly TRBD2 on 5 matching bases. V dropped 8 bases and J dropped 7 bases, with 12 bases sitting between them. CDR3 length: 12 residues. The V gene's germline CDR1 is SNHLY and CDR2 FYNNEI. Here the CDR3 DNA reads TGTGCCAGCGATCGGGGTGTGAATGAGCAGTTCTTC. Protein sequence: CASDRGVNEQFF.

This chain links TRBV12-3 or TRBV12-4 with TRBJ2-7; no reliable D call. V was trimmed by 6 bases and J by 5 bases, leaving 11 bases between them. CDR3 length equals 12 residues. The CDR3 spells CASSPTANEQYF. CDR3 nucleotide sequence: TGTGCCAGCAGCCCCACGGCGAACGAGCAGTACTTC.

This clonotype was found many times. The chain combines TRBV6-5 with TRBJ2-6; D gene unclear. The CDR3 sequence is 14 residues long. Per germline, CDR1 MNHEY and CDR2 SVGAGI. V shed 0 bases and J shed 1 base, with 1 base lying between them. The CDR3 nucleotides are TGTGCCAGCAGTTACTCGTCTGGGGCCAACGTCCTGACTTTC. Translating gives CASSYSSGANVLTF.

This clonotype came up a few times. The CDR3 protein is CASSSRAGRKEQFF. DNA of the CDR3: TGTGCCAGCAGTTCCCGGGCCGGCCGAAAGGAGCAGTTCTTC. V and J are TRBV6-5 and TRBJ2-1; D remains ambiguous. Germline V CDR1 and CDR2: MNHEY, SVGAGI. Trimming took off 4 bases at V and 10 bases at J, with 17 bases between the two ends. This CDR3 has 14 amino acids.

This chain connects TRBV13 to TRBJ2-6; D call uncertain. Trimming took 2 bases from V and 4 from J, leaving 9 bases between them. The germline V gene has CDR1 PRHDT and CDR2 FYEKMQ (reference sequence). This CDR3 is 15 amino acids long. The CDR3 is CASSLQAAGANVLTF. The CDR3 region has the DNA TGTGCCAGCAGCTTACAGGCGGCAGGGGCCAACGTCCTGACTTTC.

In its sample, this clonotype was seen a few times. The chain has TRBV10-3 and TRBJ2-1; either TRBD1 or TRBD2 may fit D (5 bases each). Germline lookup yields CDR1 ENHRY and CDR2 SYGVKD. Trimming cost V 3 bases and J 6 bases, with 21 bases left between them. This CDR3 spans 17 amino acids. The CDR3 DNA follows: TGTGCCATCAGTGAAAGATCGCAGGTGGGGGTGAGCAATGAGCAGTTCTTC. Residues: CAISERSQVGVSNEQFF.

This clonotype was seen more than once but under ten times. The rearrangement joins TRBV29-1 to TRBJ1-4; D unresolved. The length of the CDR3 is 15 residues. Germline V gene sequence: CDR1 SQVTM, CDR2 ANQGSEA. Trimming took 4 bases from V and 0 from J, leaving 12 bases between them. The CDR3 DNA is TGCAGCGTTGTCGAGTGGGATCCAACTAATGAAAAACTGTTTTTT. Translating gives CSVVEWDPTNEKLFF.

This rearrangement joins TRBV5-1 to TRBJ1-2; a possible D gene is TRBD1 (6 bases). The CDR3 is 13 amino acids. The germline gives CDR1 SGHRS, CDR2 YFSETQ. With 4 bases removed from V and 2 bases from J, the gap between germline ends came to 9 bases. Here the CDR3 reads CASSGGTNYGYTF. CDR3 DNA sequence: TGCGCCAGCAGCGGCGGGACAAACTATGGCTACACCTTC.

This clonotype has more than one count but fewer than ten. The gene calls are TRBV5-1 and TRBJ2-3, with 10 bases identical to TRBD2. Germline loops: CDR1 SGHRS, CDR2 YFSETQ. The CDR3 loop spans 18 amino acids. J lost 0 bases, V lost 0 bases, and 7 bases had no gene match. The CDR3 region is CASSLGAGGSRSTDTQYF. As DNA, the CDR3 is TGCGCCAGCAGCTTGGGAGCGGGGGGGTCGAGGAGCACAGATACGCAGTATTTT.

The V gene is TRBV20-1, the J gene TRBJ1-2, with D unclear. The V end lost 0 bases, the J end lost 4 bases, and 15 bases lay between the germline ends. Germline loops: CDR1 DFQATT, CDR2 SNEGSKA (reference sequence). The CDR3 has 15 amino acids. The CDR3 DNA sequence: TGCAGTGCTAGAGACCCGGACTCGGCGACCTATGGCTACACCTTC. Translating it yields CSARDPDSATYGYTF.

J is TRBJ2-1 and V is TRBV6-1, with a possible D match to TRBD2 (7 bases). The end of the DNA fits TRBJ2-7 better, so the J call may be wrong. This CDR3 is built from 15 residues. CDR1 and CDR2 (germline): MNHNS, SASEGT. The CDR3 DNA is TGTGCCAGCAGTGAAGGGGGGGGCCCTTACAATGAGCAGTACTTC. Its translation: CASSEGGGPYNEQYF.

The chain links TRBV6-5 to TRBJ1-1, with a tentative D call TRBD1 (5 bases). Germline values: CDR1 MNHEY, CDR2 SVGAGI. Trimming cost V 0 bases and J 2 bases, with 13 bases left between them. The CDR3 is 16 amino acids. DNA for the CDR3: TGTGCCAGCAGTTACTCCAAGCAGGGAGTAAACACTGAAGCTTTCTTT. This encodes CASSYSKQGVNTEAFF.

This chain joins TRBV12-3 or TRBV12-4 and TRBJ2-3; a weak D match, TRBD1 (6 bases). V was pared by 10 bases and J by 0 bases, with 17 bases between. CDR3 length equals 15 residues. This CDR3 is CANSPGDISTDTQYF. The CDR3 bases are TGTGCCAACTCCCCAGGGGACATCAGCACAGATACGCAGTATTTT.

A word on this clonotype: The junction does not match germline at one end; this may be a read error. The chain is built from TRBV10-3 and TRBJ2-7; 7 nucleotides match TRBD1. Germline lookup yields CDR1 ENHRY and CDR2 SYGVKD. The CDR3 covers 15 residues. This CDR3 reads CAIGEGASLHYEQYF. CDR3 in DNA: TGTGCCATCGGTGAGGGGGCTAGCCTCCACTACGAGCAGTACTTC.

This clonotype turned up a few times. V usage is TRBV7-9 and J usage is TRBJ2-1; D is uncertain. Germline V gene data show CDR1 as SEHNR and CDR2 as FQNEAQ (reference sequence). This CDR3 comprises 13 residues. Trimming pared 5 bases from V and 9 bases from J, leaving 14 bases between. The CDR3 sequence is CASSPHASTEQFF. In DNA form, the CDR3 reads TGTGCCAGCAGCCCACACGCGAGTACTGAGCAGTTCTTC.

The chain has TRBV19 and TRBJ2-3, with 7 bases fitting TRBD2. This CDR3 spans 18 amino acids. Germline V CDR1 and CDR2: LNHDA, SQIVND (reference sequence). Losses at the gene ends were 4 bases for V and 1 base for J; bases not matched to a gene: 14. DNA for the CDR3: TGTGCCAGTAGTACAGAGCGGGGCGCGATTGTGGGCACAGATACGCAGTATTTT. This translates into CASSTERGAIVGTDTQYF.

This clonotype was detected many times. The V gene is TRBV29-1, the J gene TRBJ2-3, with TRBD1 as a possible D gene (6 bases). Germline V gives CDR1 SQVTM, CDR2 ANQGSEA. The CDR3 loop spans 11 amino acids. V lost 8 bases and J 4 bases, leaving 10 bases between the germline ends. CDR3 in amino acids: CSQGSADTQYF. In DNA form, the CDR3 reads TGCAGCCAGGGGAGTGCAGATACGCAGTATTTT.

Worth noting for this clonotype: At one boundary the junction diverges from the germline segment, which might be a read error. The V call is TRBV20-1, the J call TRBJ1-6; the match to TRBD1 covers 10 bases. The V gene's germline CDR1 is DFQATT and CDR2 SNEGSKA (reference sequence). The CDR3 sequence is 13 residues long. The CDR3 is CGARKGQGPTLHF. In DNA form, the CDR3 reads TGCGGTGCTAGGAAGGGACAGGGGCCGACCCTCCACTTT.

The chain is built from TRBV4-1 and TRBJ2-5, with 7 bases that match TRBD2. Germline V gives CDR1 MGHRA, CDR2 YSYEKL. V lost 1 base and J lost 1; bases outside the gene matches: 6. The CDR3 loop spans 16 amino acids. This CDR3 is CASSQGDGGTQETQYF. The DNA of the CDR3 is TGCGCCAGCAGCCAAGGTGACGGGGGGACCCAAGAGACCCAGTACTTC.

The V gene is TRBV10-1, the J gene TRBJ1-2; D uncertain. The CDR3 loop spans 13 amino acids. V was cut by 0 bases and J by 8 bases, with 10 bases left in between. CDR1 and CDR2 from the germline V gene are WNHNN and SYGVQD (reference sequence). The CDR3 DNA reads TGCGCCAGCAGTGAGTCGAGTGGCGGGGGCTACACCTTC. Amino acid sequence: CASSESSGGGYTF.

This clonotype was seen a few times. The chain carries TRBV7-8 and TRBJ2-3; D possibly matches TRBD1 or TRBD2 (5 bases each). This CDR3 comprises 14 residues. V was pared by 5 bases and J by 2 bases, with 11 bases between. Per germline, CDR1 SGHVS and CDR2 FQNEAQ. CDR3 sequence: CASSQGRNTDTQYF. CDR3 DNA sequence: TGTGCCAGCAGCCAGGGACGGAACACAGATACGCAGTATTTT.